A selection of T cell receptor beta chains follows, all from one sample in a study of blood T cell repertoires in COVID-19. The table came from immunoSEQ multiplex PCR; TCRdb's copy has only in-frame clones and leaves some out. Here the sample spans 200,000 or so clones, around 79% being singletons. The sequenced sample consisted of peripheral blood. The origin of the receptors is a man aged 55 to 69 with active or convalescent COVID-19. Both conserved end residues are trimmed from each CDR3.

cdr3_aa: ASSSLNRGPREQY; v_call: TRBV11-2
cdr3_aa: ASSSGTAGSGTQETQY; v_call: TRBV7-3
cdr3_aa: SVAEEETQY; v_call: TRBV29-1
cdr3_aa: ASSYSELTAKNIQY; v_call: TRBV6-5
cdr3_aa: ATSHGSSNQPQH; v_call: TRBV24-1
cdr3_aa: ASSLFGTVPNEQY; v_call: TRBV5-1
cdr3_aa: ASSPGGGNYGYT; v_call: TRBV4-1
cdr3_aa: ASSQAGASASGANVLT; v_call: TRBV3-1/TRBV3-2
cdr3_aa: ASSDRTGGIYGYT; v_call: TRBV5-1
cdr3_aa: ASSSQGHEKLF; v_call: TRBV27
cdr3_aa: ASRKGESVNTGELF; v_call: TRBV2
cdr3_aa: ASSLRRTGGQPQH; v_call: TRBV28
cdr3_aa: ASSFGIHPNNEQF; v_call: TRBV5-1
cdr3_aa: ATSKLGDSEEKLF; v_call: TRBV15
cdr3_aa: ASSPWRGGTDTQY; v_call: TRBV3-1/TRBV3-2
cdr3_aa: ASSTGRVSYEQY; v_call: TRBV5-4
cdr3_aa: ASSLLSSSSYEQY; v_call: TRBV5-6
cdr3_aa: ASSFWLTDLGFNEQF; v_call: TRBV27
cdr3_aa: ASSLPAGRGEQY; v_call: TRBV18
cdr3_aa: ASSGGETQY; v_call: TRBV27
cdr3_aa: ASSVGPTSGSGNTIY; v_call: TRBV9
cdr3_aa: ASSLDAREISADTQY; v_call: TRBV7-6